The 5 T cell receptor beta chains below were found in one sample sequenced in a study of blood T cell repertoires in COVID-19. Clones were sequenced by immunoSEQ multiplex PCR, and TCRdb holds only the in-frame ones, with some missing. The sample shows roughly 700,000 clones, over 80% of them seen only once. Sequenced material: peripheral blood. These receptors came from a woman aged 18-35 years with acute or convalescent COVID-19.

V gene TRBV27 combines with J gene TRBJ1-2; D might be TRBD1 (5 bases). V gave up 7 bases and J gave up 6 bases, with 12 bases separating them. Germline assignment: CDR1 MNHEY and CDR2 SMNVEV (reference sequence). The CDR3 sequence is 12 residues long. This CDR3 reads CASTIDRDGYTF. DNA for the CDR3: TGTGCCAGCACCATCGACAGAGATGGCTACACCTTC.

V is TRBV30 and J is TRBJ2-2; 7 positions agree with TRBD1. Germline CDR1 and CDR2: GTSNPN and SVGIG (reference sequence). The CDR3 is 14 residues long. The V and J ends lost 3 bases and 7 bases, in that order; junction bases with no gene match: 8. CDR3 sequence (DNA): TGTGCCTGGAGAGGGGGCCTACGACACGGGGAGCTGTTTTTT. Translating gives CAWRGGLRHGELFF.

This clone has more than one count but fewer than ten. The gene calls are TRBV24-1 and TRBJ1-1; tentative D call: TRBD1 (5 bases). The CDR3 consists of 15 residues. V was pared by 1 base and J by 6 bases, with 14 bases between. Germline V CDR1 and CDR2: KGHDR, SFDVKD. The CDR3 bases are TGTGCCACCAGTGATTTAAGGGCCAGGGAAGCTGAAGCTTTCTTT. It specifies CATSDLRAREAEAFF.

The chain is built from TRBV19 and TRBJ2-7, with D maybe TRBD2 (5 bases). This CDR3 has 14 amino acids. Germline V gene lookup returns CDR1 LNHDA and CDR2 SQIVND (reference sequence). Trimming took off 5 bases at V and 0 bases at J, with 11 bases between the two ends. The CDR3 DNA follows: TGTGCCAGTAGTGACCAAAGCGGCTCCTACGAGCAGTACTTC. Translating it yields CASSDQSGSYEQYF. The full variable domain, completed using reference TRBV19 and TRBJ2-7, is DGGITQSPKYLFRKEGQNVTLSCEQNLNHDAMYWYRQDPGQGLRLIYYSQIVNDFQKGDIAEGYSVSREKKESFPLTVTSAQKNPTAFYLCASSDQSGSYEQYFGPGTRLTVT.

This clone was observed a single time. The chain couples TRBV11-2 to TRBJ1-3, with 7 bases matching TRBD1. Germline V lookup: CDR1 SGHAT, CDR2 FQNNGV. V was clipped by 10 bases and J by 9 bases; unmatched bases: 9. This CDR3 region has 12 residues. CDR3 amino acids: CATTPRGVTIYF. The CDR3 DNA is TGTGCCACAACCCCCAGGGGGGTCACCATATATTTT. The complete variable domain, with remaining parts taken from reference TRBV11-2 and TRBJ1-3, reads EAGVAQSPRYKIIEKRQSVAFWCNPISGHATLYWYQQILGQGPKLLIQFQNNGVVDDSQLPKDRFSAERLKGVDSTLKIQPAKLEDSAVYLCATTPRGVTIYFGEGSWLTVV.